This T cell receptor (beta chain) was obtained from a study of tumor-infiltrating lymphocytes in primary liver carcinoma (TCRdb year 2017). Describing the broader study: The five patients, three men and two women aged 30 to 69 years, had hepatocellular carcinoma (four) or combined HCC and intrahepatic cholangiocarcinoma (one). The five patients had tumors of stage T1-T3 N0M0, with maximum diameters ranging from roughly 4.2 to 10 cm. Each sample produced roughly 3.65 to 8 million productive TCRbeta reads, and read depth showed no significant difference between tissue types. TCRbeta repertoire sequencing, expression microarrays and whole-exome sequencing were combined in the study across five regions of each liver tumor, with adjacent normal tissue and blood also included. A total of some 35 specimens from 5 patients underwent TCRbeta repertoire sequencing, comprising approximately 25 tumor regions, 5 adjacent noncancerous liver tissues and 5 peripheral blood samples. The roughly 25 tumor region samples were profiled with Agilent mRNA microarrays so that TCRbeta repertoire diversity could be related to the local molecular phenotype. Reproducibility between technical replicate repertoires was high, with correlation coefficients above 0.98 and mean shared-clone rates approximately 0.88. General findings and caveats noted by the study authors: Compared with blood, tumors had a significantly larger share of the repertoire taken up by the top 250 clones (p = 0.039). Comparison of CD4+ and CD8+ T cell repertoires was precluded by the use of bulk unsorted samples. Repertoire overlap was found to be higher between tumor regions (mean about 35%) than between tumor-adjacent (approximately 17%) or tumor-blood (around 15%) pairs, consistent with antigen-driven expansion. Just about 7.5-25% of top clones turned up in all five regions of a tumor, which suggests spatial heterogeneity among tumor-infiltrating T cells. Because only the TCR beta chain was sequenced and unpaired alpha chains were not captured, true repertoire diversity is likely underestimated. With just four to six patients in the study, the authors point out that the findings should be validated in a larger study.

Total RNA and DNA were co-extracted without cell sorting from approximately 22-30 mg of bulk tissue using the AllPrep DNA/RNA mini kit. Between late 2015 and early 2016, 4 to 6 patients in China with histopathologically diagnosed primary liver carcinoma had surgical resection. At the time of sampling, the patients were treatment-naive and had chronic HBV infection. Each tumor was sampled at five spatially separated regions: the superior, inferior, left-lateral and right-lateral poles and the tumor centre. Histological examination found more than 80% viable tumor cells in every tumor sample. Pieces of fresh tumor and adjacent tissue were cut in half, with one half kept in RNAlater at -80 degrees C and the other half sent for histology. Inclusive of the bounding cysteine and phenylalanine, the CDR3 is 17 residues long. The only DNA kept is the CDR3, 51 bases in frame from the first base. This clonotype was recorded many times. Its cognate antigen has yet to be identified. No much larger clonotype is one base removed from it; base qualities were not supplied.

TCRbeta-specific cDNA was reverse-transcribed from approximately 0.5 ug total RNA using a constant-region primer and ProtoScript II reverse transcriptase. The TCRbeta libraries were prepared through three rounds of nested multiplex PCR following a slightly modified ARM-PCR procedure. Each of the first two PCR rounds ran for about 10 cycles and used multiplex TRBV1-TRBV30 forward primers together with a Cbeta reverse primer. Sample barcodes and Illumina adapters were added in a final 25-cycle PCR using Deep VentR polymerase. Before sequencing, amplicons of 200-500 bp were gel-purified using a QIAquick gel extraction kit. An Illumina HiSeq 2500 was used to sequence the TCRbeta amplicons, generating 250-bp paired-end reads. From the authors' description of their analysis: Trimmomatic v0.33 was used to quality-trim the reads, and FLASH v1.2.11 was used to merge paired reads so that full CDR3 sequences could be recovered. V, D and J germline segments were assigned to the rearranged TCRbeta sequences using MiGEC v1.2.1b. VDJtools v1.0.0 computed clonotype statistics and Shannon-Wiener diversity indices. To cut down on sampling bias, every analysis after diversity analysis relied on just the 250 most abundant clonotypes from each sample. Using fastp trimming at Q25 and MiXCR clonotype assembly, TCRdb reanalyzed the public sequencing data and kept in-frame beta chains. CDR3 protein duplicates are merged, each entry listing the most common genes and DNA. In this record, the V and J calls reflect TCRdb's handling and not the investigators' own analysis. The table for this sample lists roughly 91,000 distinct CDR3 sequences; around two thirds of them were counted only once. The ten largest make up around 9.1% of the sample.

This receptor chain uses TRBV21-1 and TRBJ2-7; the table gives TRBD1 as D, unverified against the DNA. TRBV21-1 is a known pseudogene. The sequence came from an older woman with primary liver carcinoma and hepatitis B virus infection. Material: liver tumor tissue from sampling region 5. The cell subset or site label of this sample denotes: tumor region T5, tumor centre. The CDR3 here reads CASSKAPQARNPYEQYF. The nucleotides read TGTGCCAGCAGCAAAGCGCCCCAGGCGCGGAACCCCTACGAGCAGTACTTC.